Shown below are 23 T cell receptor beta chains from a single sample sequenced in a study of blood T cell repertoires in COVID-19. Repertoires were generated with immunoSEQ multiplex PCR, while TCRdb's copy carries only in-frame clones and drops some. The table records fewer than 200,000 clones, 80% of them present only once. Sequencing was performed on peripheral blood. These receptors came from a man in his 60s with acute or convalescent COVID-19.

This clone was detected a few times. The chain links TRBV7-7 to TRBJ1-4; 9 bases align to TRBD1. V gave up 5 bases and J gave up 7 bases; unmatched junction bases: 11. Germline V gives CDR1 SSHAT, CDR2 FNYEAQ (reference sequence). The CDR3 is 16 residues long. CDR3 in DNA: TGTGCCAGCAGCCCTACACAACAGGGGGCTTCTGAAAAACTGTTTTTT. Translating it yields CASSPTQQGASEKLFF.

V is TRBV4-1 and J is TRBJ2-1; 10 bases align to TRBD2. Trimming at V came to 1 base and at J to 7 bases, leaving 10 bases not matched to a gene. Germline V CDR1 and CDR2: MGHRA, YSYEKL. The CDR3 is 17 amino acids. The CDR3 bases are TGCGCCAGCAGCCAAGTTATCAGGGGACTAGCGAGGAATGAGCAGTTCTTC. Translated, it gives CASSQVIRGLARNEQFF.

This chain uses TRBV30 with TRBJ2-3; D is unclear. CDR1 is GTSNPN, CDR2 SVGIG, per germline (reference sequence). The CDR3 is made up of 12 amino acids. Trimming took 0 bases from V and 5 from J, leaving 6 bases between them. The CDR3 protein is CAWSVSLDTQYF. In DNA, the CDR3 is TGTGCCTGGAGTGTTTCATTAGATACGCAGTATTTT.

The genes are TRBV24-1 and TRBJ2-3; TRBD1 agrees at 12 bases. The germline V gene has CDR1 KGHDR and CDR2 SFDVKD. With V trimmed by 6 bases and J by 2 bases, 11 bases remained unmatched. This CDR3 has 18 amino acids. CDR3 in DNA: TGTGCCACCAGTCCCGGGACAGGGGGCGAGAGGGTCACAGATACGCAGTATTTT. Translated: CATSPGTGGERVTDTQYF.

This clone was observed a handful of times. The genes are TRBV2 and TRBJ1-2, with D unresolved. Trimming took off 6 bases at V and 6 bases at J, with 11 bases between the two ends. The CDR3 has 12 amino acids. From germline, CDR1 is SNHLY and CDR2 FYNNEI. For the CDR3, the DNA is TGTGCCAGCAGGGTAACGGTTGATGGCTACACCTTC. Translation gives CASRVTVDGYTF.

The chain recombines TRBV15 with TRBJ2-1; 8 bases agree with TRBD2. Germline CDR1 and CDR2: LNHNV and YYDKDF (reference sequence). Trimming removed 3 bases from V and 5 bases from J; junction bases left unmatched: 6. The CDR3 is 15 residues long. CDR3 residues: CATSSGGAGNNEQFF. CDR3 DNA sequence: TGTGCCACCAGCAGCGGGGGGGCAGGTAACAATGAGCAGTTCTTC.

The CDR3 region has the DNA TGCGCCAGCAGCCGGGACCAGGGGGCGGAAGCTTTCTTT. Residues: CASSRDQGAEAFF. The J gene is TRBJ1-1, the V gene TRBV4-3; the match to TRBD1 covers 8 bases. J lost 8 bases, V lost 4 bases, and 6 bases had no gene match. The CDR3 totals 13 residues. Germline values: CDR1 LGHNA, CDR2 YSLEER.

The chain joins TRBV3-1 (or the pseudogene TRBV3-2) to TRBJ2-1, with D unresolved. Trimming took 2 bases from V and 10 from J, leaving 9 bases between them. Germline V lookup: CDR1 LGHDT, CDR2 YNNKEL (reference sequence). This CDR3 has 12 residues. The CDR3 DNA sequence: TGTGCCAGCAGCCAATCAACTACCGAGCAGTTCTTC. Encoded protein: CASSQSTTEQFF.

The CDR3 here is CASSDGGGTPQHF. The CDR3 DNA follows: TGTGCCAGCAGTGACGGTGGGGGGACGCCCCAGCATTTT. The chain has TRBV6-1 and TRBJ1-5; possibly TRBD1 for D (5 bases). The CDR3 covers 13 residues. Looked up from germline, CDR1 is MNHNS and CDR2 is SASEGT. V was trimmed by 3 bases and J by 9 bases, leaving 12 bases between them.

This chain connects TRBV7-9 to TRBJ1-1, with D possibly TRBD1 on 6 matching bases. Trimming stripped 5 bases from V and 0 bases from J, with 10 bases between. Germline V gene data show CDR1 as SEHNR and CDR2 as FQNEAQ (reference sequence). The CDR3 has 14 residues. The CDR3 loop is CASSVTGLNTEAFF. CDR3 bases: TGTGCCAGCAGCGTGACAGGTTTGAACACTGAAGCTTTCTTT.

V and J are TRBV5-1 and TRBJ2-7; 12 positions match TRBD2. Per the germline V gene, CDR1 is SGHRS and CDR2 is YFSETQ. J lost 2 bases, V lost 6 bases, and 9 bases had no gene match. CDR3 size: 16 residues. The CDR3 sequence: CASTAKRTSGTYEQYF. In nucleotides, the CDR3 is TGCGCCAGCACCGCAAAAAGGACTAGCGGGACCTACGAGCAGTACTTC.

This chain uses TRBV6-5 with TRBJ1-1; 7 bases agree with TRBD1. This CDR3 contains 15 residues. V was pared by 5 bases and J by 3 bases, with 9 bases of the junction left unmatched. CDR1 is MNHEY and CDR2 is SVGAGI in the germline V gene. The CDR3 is CASSPSTGTYTEAFF. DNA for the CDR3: TGTGCCAGCAGTCCATCGACAGGGACTTACACTGAAGCTTTCTTT.

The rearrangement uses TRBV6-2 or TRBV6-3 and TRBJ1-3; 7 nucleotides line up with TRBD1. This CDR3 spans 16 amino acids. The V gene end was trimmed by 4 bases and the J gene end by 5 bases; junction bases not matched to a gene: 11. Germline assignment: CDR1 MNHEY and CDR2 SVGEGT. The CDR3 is CASSSPYRDRRNTIYF. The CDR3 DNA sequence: TGTGCCAGCAGTTCACCGTACCGGGACAGAAGAAACACCATATATTTT.

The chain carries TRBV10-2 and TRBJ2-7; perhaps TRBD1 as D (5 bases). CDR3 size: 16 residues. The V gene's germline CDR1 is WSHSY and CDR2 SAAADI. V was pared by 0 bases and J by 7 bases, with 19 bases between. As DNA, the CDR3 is TGCGCCAGCAGTGAGTCGGCAGGGCTTTTGATCGGGGAGCAGTACTTC. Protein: CASSESAGLLIGEQYF.

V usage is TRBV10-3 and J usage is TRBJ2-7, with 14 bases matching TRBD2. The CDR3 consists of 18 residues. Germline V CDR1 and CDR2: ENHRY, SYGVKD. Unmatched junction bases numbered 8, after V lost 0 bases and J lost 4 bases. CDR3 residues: CAISESGTSGSILYEQYF. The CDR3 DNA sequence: TGTGCCATCAGTGAGTCCGGGACTAGCGGGAGTATTTTGTACGAGCAGTACTTC.

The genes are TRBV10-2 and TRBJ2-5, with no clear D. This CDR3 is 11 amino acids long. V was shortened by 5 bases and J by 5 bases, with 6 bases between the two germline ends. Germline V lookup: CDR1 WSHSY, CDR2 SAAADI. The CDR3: CASSISETQYF. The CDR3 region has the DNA TGCGCCAGCAGTATTTCGGAGACCCAGTACTTC.

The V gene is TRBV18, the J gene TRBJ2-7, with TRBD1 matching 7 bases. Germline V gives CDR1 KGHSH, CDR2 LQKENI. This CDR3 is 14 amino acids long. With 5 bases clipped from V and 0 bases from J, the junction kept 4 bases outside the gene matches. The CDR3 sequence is CASSIQGLSYEQYF. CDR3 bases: TGTGCCAGCTCAATACAGGGGCTCTCCTACGAGCAGTACTTC.

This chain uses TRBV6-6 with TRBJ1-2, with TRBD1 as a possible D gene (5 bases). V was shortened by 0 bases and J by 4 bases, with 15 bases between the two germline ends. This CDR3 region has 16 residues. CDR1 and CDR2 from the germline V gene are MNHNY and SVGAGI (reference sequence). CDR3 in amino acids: CASSYSGDGGTYGYTF. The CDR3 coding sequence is TGTGCCAGCAGTTACTCCGGGGACGGGGGAACCTATGGCTACACCTTC.

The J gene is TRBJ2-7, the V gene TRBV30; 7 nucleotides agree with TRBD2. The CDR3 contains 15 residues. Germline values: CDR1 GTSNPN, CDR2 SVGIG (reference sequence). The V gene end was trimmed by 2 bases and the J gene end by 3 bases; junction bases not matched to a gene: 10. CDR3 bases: TGTGCCTGGAGTTATTCGGGGAGGGAGTACTACGAGCAGTACTTC. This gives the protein CAWSYSGREYYEQYF.

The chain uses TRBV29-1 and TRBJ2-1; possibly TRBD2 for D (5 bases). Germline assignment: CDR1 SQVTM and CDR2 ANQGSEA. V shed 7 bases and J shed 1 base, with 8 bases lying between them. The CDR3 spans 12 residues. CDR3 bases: TGCAGCGCCCGGGATTCCTACAATGAGCAGTTCTTC. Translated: CSARDSYNEQFF.

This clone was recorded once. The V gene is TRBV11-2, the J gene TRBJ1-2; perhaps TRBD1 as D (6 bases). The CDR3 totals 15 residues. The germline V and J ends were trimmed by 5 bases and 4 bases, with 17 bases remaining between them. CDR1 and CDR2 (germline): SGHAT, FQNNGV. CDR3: CASSQGTGPFYGYTF. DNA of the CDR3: TGTGCCAGCAGCCAGGGGACGGGGCCCTTCTATGGCTACACCTTC.

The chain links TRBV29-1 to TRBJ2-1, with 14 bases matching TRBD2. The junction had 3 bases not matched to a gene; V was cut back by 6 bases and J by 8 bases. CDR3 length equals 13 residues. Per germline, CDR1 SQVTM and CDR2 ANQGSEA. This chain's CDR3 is CSVKGLAGDEQFF. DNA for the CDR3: TGCAGCGTGAAGGGACTAGCGGGAGATGAGCAGTTCTTC.

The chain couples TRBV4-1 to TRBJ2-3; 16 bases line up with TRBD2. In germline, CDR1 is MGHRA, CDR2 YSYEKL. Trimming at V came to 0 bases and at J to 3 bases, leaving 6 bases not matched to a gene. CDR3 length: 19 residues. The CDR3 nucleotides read TGCGCCAGCAGCCAAGATTTGGGACTAGCGGGAGGGCAAACAGATACGCAGTATTTT. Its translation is CASSQDLGLAGGQTDTQYF.